A selection of T cell receptor beta chains follows, all from one sample in a study of cytomegalovirus exposure and HLA in healthy donors. Profiling relied on immunoSEQ multiplex PCR, and the TCRdb table lists in-frame clones only, not all of them. The table lists about 130,000 clones, just over 75% of them singletons. Material for sequencing was PBMCs. The receptors here all came from a woman aged 50 to 65 in good health and CMV-seronegative. The CDR3 runs from the conserved cysteine through the conserved F or W. The order of the fields is V gene, clone size, J gene, D gene, CDR3 DNA, CDR3 protein. The D gene is left open where the match is weak. Size is stated for part of the rows, as once, few or many counts, or as a class when the clone is expanded.

TRBV4-2	.	TRBJ2-7	TRBD2	TGTGCCAGCAGCCCAACCGGGACTAGCGCCTCCTACGAGCAGTACTTC	CASSPTGTSASYEQYF
TRBV7-9	.	TRBJ1-2	TRBD1	TGTGCCAGCAGCTTAGCGTCGGGACAGGGGGCTGGCTACACCTTC	CASSLASGQGAGYTF
TRBV5-4	medium-sized	TRBJ1-1	.	TGTGCCAGCAGCTTGGAGCAGGGCAACACTGAAGCTTTCTTT	CASSLEQGNTEAFF
TRBV9	.	TRBJ1-1	TRBD1	TGTGCCAGCAGCGCCTTGGGACAGGGGAACACTGAAGCTTTCTTT	CASSALGQGNTEAFF
TRBV7-6	.	TRBJ1-5	TRBD1	TGTGCCAGCAGCCCCCAGGACAGGGGAAGGGGTCAGCCCCAGCATTTT	CASSPQDRGRGQPQHF
TRBV5-8	few	TRBJ2-1	.	TGTGCCAGCAGCTTAGGTCTAGCCTACAATGAGCAGTTCTTC	CASSLGLAYNEQFF
TRBV7-6	.	TRBJ2-4	TRBD1	TGTGCCAGCACCAGCCGGGGACAGGGGGCCAAAAACATTCAGTACTTC	CASTSRGQGAKNIQYF
TRBV28	.	TRBJ2-3	.	TGTGCCAGCAGTTTACGGCGGCACTCCACAGATACGCAGTATTTT	CASSLRRHSTDTQYF
TRBV30	.	TRBJ2-5	TRBD2	TGTGCCTGGAGGACTAGCGGAGAGACCCAGTACTTC	CAWRTSGETQYF
TRBV15	once	TRBJ1-1	TRBD1	TGTGCCACCAGCAGAGACAGGGGGCCCACTGAAGCTTTCTTT	CATSRDRGPTEAFF
TRBV28	once	TRBJ2-5	.	TGTGCCAGCAGTTCCCTACGGGCAGGACAAAGAAGCCAAGAGACCCAGTACTTC	CASSSLRAGQRSQETQYF
TRBV6-5	.	TRBJ1-4	TRBD1	TGTGCCAGCAGTGTACAGGGGGCGAGTAATGAAAAACTGTTTTTT	CASSVQGASNEKLFF
TRBV28	.	TRBJ1-4	.	TGTGCCAGCAGATTACAGGTTAATGAAAAACTGTTTTTT	CASRLQVNEKLFF
TRBV14	.	TRBJ2-5	.	TGTGCCAGCAGCCCAAGGAGACAGAGAGAAGAGACCCAGTACTTC	CASSPRRQREETQYF
TRBV27	.	TRBJ1-5	.	TGTGCCAGCAGCTCCCGGGGGGGTCAGCCCCAGCATTTT	CASSSRGGQPQHF
TRBV5-4	.	TRBJ2-5	TRBD2	TGTGCCAGCAGCATTCCCGGGGGGGCGAGTGAGACCCAGTACTTC	CASSIPGGASETQYF
TRBV9	.	TRBJ2-1	TRBD2	TGTGCCAGCAGCGTAGGGGGGCGACTAGCGGGTGACAATGAGCAGTTCTTC	CASSVGGRLAGDNEQFF
TRBV5-1	.	TRBJ1-2	TRBD1	TGCGCCAGCAGCCCTGGACAGGAGGCCAACTATGGCTACACCTTC	CASSPGQEANYGYTF
TRBV6-1	.	TRBJ2-3	TRBD2	TGTGCCAGCAGTGAAGTTGCGGGAGGGCCGGGAGATACGCAGTATTTT	CASSEVAGGPGDTQYF
TRBV27	.	TRBJ2-7	TRBD1	TGTGCCAGCAGTTTATATACGGGACAGGGAGCGGACGAGCAGTACTTC	CASSLYTGQGADEQYF
TRBV5-6	.	TRBJ2-5	TRBD2	TGTGCCAGCAGCTTGTGGCTAGCGGGGAGGAAAGAGACCCAGTACTTC	CASSLWLAGRKETQYF
TRBV6-5	.	TRBJ2-6	.	TGTGCCAGCAGTCCAGTGATTGGGGCCAACGTCCTGACTTTC	CASSPVIGANVLTF
TRBV7-9	few	TRBJ2-7	.	TGTGCCAGCAGGGGAGGCCCCTCCACCGAGCAGTACTTC	CASRGGPSTEQYF
TRBV7-2	.	TRBJ2-2	TRBD2	TGTGCCAGCAGCCCAGGACTAGCGGGAGGTCGGAACACCGGGGAGCTGTTTTTT	CASSPGLAGGRNTGELFF
TRBV6-1	.	TRBJ1-2	.	TGTGCCAGCAGTGGCGACACAAACTATGGCTACACCTTC	CASSGDTNYGYTF
TRBV19	.	TRBJ1-4	TRBD1	TGTGCCAGTAGTTCCACAGGGGGGACTAATGAAAAACTGTTTTTT	CASSSTGGTNEKLFF
TRBV5-1	.	TRBJ2-1	TRBD2	TGCGCCAGCAGCTTGGCCGGTACTAGCGGGAGGGTGAATGAGCAGTTCTTC	CASSLAGTSGRVNEQFF
TRBV28	.	TRBJ2-2	.	TGTGCCAGCGTCACTAGGACGTCAAGAAGTGCCGGGGAGCTGTTTTTT	CASVTRTSRSAGELFF
TRBV2	.	TRBJ2-6	.	TGTGCCAGCAGTGAACAGGGGTTGACCAACGTCCTGACTTTC	CASSEQGLTNVLTF
TRBV4-2	.	TRBJ2-3	TRBD2	TGTGCCAGCAGCCAAGAAGCCCCCGGGCGGGGGGGGAACACAGATACGCAGTATTTT	CASSQEAPGRGGNTDTQYF
TRBV11-3	.	TRBJ1-6	.	TGTGCCAGCAGCGCCACAGGGTCTTCACCCCTCCACTTT	CASSATGSSPLHF
TRBV29-1	once	TRBJ1-1	TRBD1	TGCAGCGTTGAAGGGACAGGGGGGATGAACACTGAAGCTTTCTTT	CSVEGTGGMNTEAFF
TRBV9	.	TRBJ2-5	.	TGTGCCAGCAGCGTAGGGCGGGGACCTTCGAGAGAGACCCAGTACTTC	CASSVGRGPSRETQYF
TRBV7-3	.	TRBJ2-3	.	TGTGCCAGCAGCTTAATGTTGCGGGGTGCGGGAGATACGCAGTATTTT	CASSLMLRGAGDTQYF
TRBV5-4	.	TRBJ1-2	.	TGTGCCAGCAGCTTGGATAGGGGGAGTGTCTATGGCTACACCTTC	CASSLDRGSVYGYTF
TRBV2	.	TRBJ2-5	.	TGTGCCAGCACCGTAGGAGGGCCTAAAGAGACCCAGTACTTC	CASTVGGPKETQYF
TRBV9	.	TRBJ2-1	TRBD2	TGTGCCAGCAGCGTAGGTACTAGCGGGAGGTACAATGAGCAGTTCTTC	CASSVGTSGRYNEQFF
TRBV4-1	.	TRBJ2-5	.	TGCGCCAGCAGCCGGAATAGCGGATCGGGCCAAGAGACCCAGTACTTC	CASSRNSGSGQETQYF
TRBV2	once	TRBJ2-7	.	TGTGCCAGCGCGACAGTCCCCTACGAGCAGTACTTC	CASATVPYEQYF
TRBV7-8	.	TRBJ2-1	TRBD2	TGTGCCAGCAGCCGAAAGGGACTAGCGGTTATGAGCTCCTACAATGAGCAGTTCTTC	CASSRKGLAVMSSYNEQFF
TRBV9	.	TRBJ2-7	TRBD1	TGTGCCAGCAGCGCCTCACAGGGGGTGGGCGGGATTTACTACGAGCAGTACTTC	CASSASQGVGGIYYEQYF
TRBV7-9	.	TRBJ2-3	.	TGTGCCAGCAGCGGGTCTTGGAGTGATACGCAGTATTTT	CASSGSWSDTQYF
TRBV7-2	.	TRBJ1-5	.	TGTGCCAGCAGCTCCCTAGCGGTCCTCAATCAGCCCCAGCATTTT	CASSSLAVLNQPQHF
TRBV6-6	.	TRBJ2-2	TRBD1	TGTGCCAGCAGTTACGCTACGGGACAGGGGACCGGGGAGCTGTTTTTT	CASSYATGQGTGELFF
TRBV28	.	TRBJ2-3	TRBD2	TGTGCCAGCAGTTTACCCGGGAGGGCCCCAGATACGCAGTATTTT	CASSLPGRAPDTQYF